The clone carrying this TCR beta chain was observed a few times. Its cognate antigen is unknown. The entry originates in a study of T cells in localized non-small cell lung cancer. This CDR3 contains 12 residues. V shed 6 bases and J shed 4 bases, with 10 bases lying between them. From germline, CDR1 is SGDLS and CDR2 YYNGEE. Study conclusions and caveats: Uninvolved adjacent lung had more T cell clonality than any other tissue, topping tumor. There were a median roughly 60 of the top 100 tumor clones appearing in adjacent lung. Without multi-region sequencing, intratumor heterogeneity could not be excluded. Greater T cell density in blood accompanied longer overall survival.

The protocol was immunoSEQ multiplex PCR, while the TCRdb copy is restricted to in-frame clones and leaves out a portion. The table records fewer than 13,000 clones, nearly 50% of them present only once. The TCR sequence derives from a woman aged 40 to 75 with stage II squamous cell lung carcinoma. Sample: lymph node tissue, taken before any cancer treatment. The chain couples TRBV9 to TRBJ1-2; D is unresolved. The CDR3: CASTEAGYGYTF. CDR3 nucleotide sequence: TGTGCCAGCACCGAGGCGGGCTATGGCTACACCTTC.